One and the same sample provided the 27 T cell receptor beta chains below, sequenced in a study of cytomegalovirus exposure and HLA in healthy donors. 60 Vbeta and 13 Jbeta primers were used in PCR. The data were produced by immunoSEQ multiplex PCR, yet TCRdb's version contains in-frame clones alone and is incomplete. The data contain under 150,000 clones, around 80% of them seen just once; the ten biggest clones take up approximately 1.5%. Material for sequencing was PBMCs. All receptors come from a young woman in good health and CMV-seronegative.

The gene calls are TRBV30 and TRBJ1-5, with D unclear. The CDR3 length is 14 residues. Trimming took 5 bases from V and 4 from J, leaving 15 bases between them. The germline CDR1 and CDR2 sequences are GTSNPN and SVGIG (reference sequence). CDR3 residues: CAWSHYGLNQPQHF. CDR3 bases: TGTGCCTGGTCACACTACGGACTAAATCAGCCCCAGCATTTT.

The genes are TRBV18 and TRBJ1-1, with 10 bases identical to TRBD1. CDR1 KGHSH and CDR2 LQKENI come from the germline V gene. V shed 1 base and J 5 bases; nucleotides not matched to a gene: 1. This CDR3 has 14 amino acids. CDR3 sequence: CASSPRDRGTEAFF. Here the CDR3 DNA reads TGTGCCAGCTCACCACGGGACAGGGGTACTGAAGCTTTCTTT.

The V and J genes are TRBV6-4 and TRBJ2-2, with 9 bases identical to TRBD1. The CDR3 totals 15 residues. CDR1 MRHNA and CDR2 SNTAGT come from the germline V gene. Unmatched junction bases numbered 7, after V lost 5 bases and J lost 6 bases. CDR3 coding DNA: TGTGCCAGCAGTCCGACAGGGGGTTCGGCCGGGGAGCTGTTTTTT. This encodes CASSPTGGSAGELFF.

The chain carries TRBV5-4 and TRBJ1-2, with 8 nucleotides matching TRBD1. The CDR3 runs 14 residues. V shed 5 bases and J 4 bases; nucleotides not matched to a gene: 7. From germline, CDR1 is SGHNT and CDR2 YYREEE (reference sequence). Written as DNA, the CDR3 is TGTGCCAGCAGGTTGAAGACAGGGGTCTATGGCTACACCTTC. Translation: CASRLKTGVYGYTF.

The chain joins TRBV5-1 to TRBJ1-2, with D possibly matching TRBD1 (6 bases). Trimming removed 4 bases from V and 8 bases from J, with 18 bases in between. This CDR3 spans 14 amino acids. From germline, CDR1 is SGHRS and CDR2 YFSETQ. In DNA form, the CDR3 reads TGCGCCAGCAGCCGTACCACAGGGAGTAGGGGCTACACCTTC. Amino acid sequence: CASSRTTGSRGYTF.

The chain combines TRBV15 with TRBJ1-5, with 7 bases matching TRBD1. The CDR3 loop spans 16 amino acids. Trimming removed 2 bases from V and 1 base from J; junction bases left unmatched: 5. Germline V lookup: CDR1 LNHNV, CDR2 YYDKDF (reference sequence). CDR3: CATSRFGDRSNQPQHF. The DNA for the CDR3 is TGTGCCACCAGCAGATTCGGGGACAGAAGCAATCAGCCCCAGCATTTT.

The table lists this clone with a few counts. The chain combines TRBV6-5 with TRBJ2-7, with 8 nucleotides matching TRBD1. The CDR3 runs 14 residues. Germline lookup yields CDR1 MNHEY and CDR2 SVGAGI. After removal of 11 bases from V and 5 bases from J, the junction contained 14 bases not matched to a gene. In DNA, the CDR3 is TGTGCCTCCCGGAGGGCAGGGGGCCCCCACGAGCAGTACTTC. Its protein is CASRRAGGPHEQYF.

The sample holds a few counts of this clone. The V gene is TRBV7-7, the J gene TRBJ1-4; 8 bases are a match to TRBD1. CDR1 and CDR2 (germline): SSHAT, FNYEAQ (reference sequence). Unmatched junction bases numbered 6, after V lost 1 base and J lost 8 bases. The CDR3 is 15 residues long. The CDR3 nucleotides read TGTGCCAGCAGCTTAGGTTCAGGGGGCAGAGAAAAACTGTTTTTT. Protein product: CASSLGSGGREKLFF. The whole variable domain, filled in from reference TRBV7-7 and TRBJ1-4, reads GAGVSQSPRYKVTKRGQDVTLRCDPISSHATLYWYQQALGQGPEFLTYFNYEAQPDKSGLPSDRFSAERPEGSISTLTIQRTEQRDSAMYRCASSLGSGGREKLFFGSGTQLSVL.

This chain uses TRBV4-2 with TRBJ1-5, with D possibly matching TRBD1 (5 bases). The CDR3 runs 14 residues. V lost 4 bases to trimming and J lost 6 bases, with 13 bases between them. From germline, CDR1 is LGHNA and CDR2 YNFKEQ. Here the CDR3 DNA reads TGTGCCAGCAGCCGCAGGGTGCCCGCTCAGCCCCAGCATTTT. This encodes CASSRRVPAQPQHF.

The chain has TRBV6-1 and TRBJ1-1; 9 nucleotides match TRBD1. Germline V gene lookup returns CDR1 MNHNS and CDR2 SASEGT. With V trimmed by 11 bases and J by 3 bases, 10 bases remained unmatched. The CDR3 spans 14 residues. The CDR3 bases are TGTGCCGTACAACAGGGGGCATTCGACACTGAAGCTTTCTTT. It translates to CAVQQGAFDTEAFF.

The V and J genes are TRBV6-1 and TRBJ2-7; D is ambiguous. Trimming cost V 3 bases and J 3 bases, with 12 bases left between them. Per germline, CDR1 MNHNS and CDR2 SASEGT. This CDR3 contains 14 residues. The CDR3 nucleotides are TGTGCCAGCAGTGATCCCAACATAAACTACGAGCAGTACTTC. The encoded protein is CASSDPNINYEQYF.

CDR3 coding DNA: TGTGCCTGGAGGGGCCACGGGGACAGGGGGGCGAGCTCCTACGAGCAGTACTTC. Its protein is CAWRGHGDRGASSYEQYF. The V call is TRBV30, the J call TRBJ2-7; 11 positions agree with TRBD1. This CDR3 contains 18 residues. Germline CDR1 is GTSNPN and CDR2 is SVGIG (reference sequence). Losses at the gene ends were 3 bases for V and 0 bases for J; bases not matched to a gene: 13.

The V and J genes are TRBV2 and TRBJ1-3; no definite D call. Germline V gene data show CDR1 as SNHLY and CDR2 as FYNNEI. The CDR3 spans 13 residues. Trimming shortened V by 1 base and J by 4 bases, and 5 bases separated the two germline ends. This chain's CDR3 is CASSEEHGNTIYF. The CDR3 DNA is TGTGCCAGCAGTGAAGAGCACGGAAACACCATATATTTT.

The gene calls are TRBV2 and TRBJ2-3, with TRBD1 matching 8 bases. Germline CDR1 and CDR2: SNHLY and FYNNEI. Germline trimming cut 4 bases from V and 2 bases from J; bases unmatched to any gene: 2. The CDR3 is 14 amino acids. CDR3 bases: TGTGCCAGCAGTGGGGACAGGCACACAGATACGCAGTATTTT. Protein product: CASSGDRHTDTQYF.

The chain joins TRBV4-2 to TRBJ2-1, with 8 nucleotides matching TRBD2. The CDR3 is 16 residues long. J was trimmed by 4 bases and V by 4 bases; bases with no gene match: 9. Germline V gene sequence: CDR1 LGHNA, CDR2 YNFKEQ. The CDR3 here is CASSPFTSGLYNEQFF. As DNA, the CDR3 is TGTGCCAGCAGCCCATTCACTAGCGGACTTTACAATGAGCAGTTCTTC.

CDR3 sequence: CASRVREMNTEAFF. CDR3 bases: TGTGCCAGCAGGGTTCGAGAGATGAACACTGAAGCTTTCTTT. The V call is TRBV6-1, the J call TRBJ1-1; D is undetermined. Germline-derived CDR1 and CDR2 are MNHNS and SASEGT. This CDR3 has 14 residues. The V end lost 6 bases, the J end lost 0 bases, and 11 bases lay between the germline ends.

This clone has only one observation. V is TRBV5-1 and J is TRBJ2-5, with TRBD2 as a possible D gene (5 bases). Germline V gives CDR1 SGHRS, CDR2 YFSETQ. V gave up 2 bases and J gave up 4 bases, with 12 bases separating them. CDR3 size: 14 residues. Here the CDR3 reads CASSFQVGGETQYF. The CDR3, as DNA: TGCGCCAGCAGCTTTCAGGTTGGAGGAGAGACCCAGTACTTC.

The chain employs TRBV2 and TRBJ2-7; 13 positions match TRBD2. The V and J ends lost 6 bases and 3 bases, in that order; junction bases with no gene match: 2. The germline gives CDR1 SNHLY, CDR2 FYNNEI. This CDR3 has 14 amino acids. The CDR3 loop reads CASRGLAGYYEQYF. The CDR3 DNA reads as TGTGCCAGCAGGGGACTAGCGGGGTACTACGAGCAGTACTTC.

This sequence joins TRBV5-4 and TRBJ2-3, with TRBD2 matching over 8 bases. V lost 0 bases to trimming and J lost 4 bases; unmatched junction nucleotides: 7. Germline values: CDR1 SGHNT, CDR2 YYREEE (reference sequence). CDR3 length: 16 amino acids. The CDR3 nucleotides are TGTGCCAGCAGCTTGGTTGGCCGGGAGGGCGCAGATACGCAGTATTTT. It specifies CASSLVGREGADTQYF. Full variable domain (missing parts from reference TRBV5-4 and TRBJ2-3): ETGVTQSPTHLIKTRGQQVTLRCSSQSGHNTVSWYQQALGQGPQFIFQYYREEENGRGNFPPRFSGLQFPNYSSELNVNALELDDSALYLCASSLVGREGADTQYFGPGTRLTVL.

V and J are TRBV6-5 and TRBJ2-1; 7 bases line up with TRBD2. V lost 8 bases and J lost 5; bases outside the gene matches: 9. The CDR3 has 14 residues. The germline CDR1 and CDR2 sequences are MNHEY and SVGAGI. CDR3 DNA: TGTGCCAGCGGAGAGGGAGGGATAAACAATGAGCAGTTCTTC. As protein: CASGEGGINNEQFF.

The chain links TRBV29-1 to TRBJ2-1; 11 bases line up with TRBD2. Germline-derived CDR1 and CDR2 are SQVTM and ANQGSEA. There are 12 residues in the CDR3. Unmatched junction bases numbered 7, after V lost 8 bases and J lost 10 bases. CDR3 sequence: CSFLSGGGEQFF. Here the CDR3 DNA reads TGCAGCTTCCTTAGCGGGGGGGGCGAGCAGTTCTTC.

The genes are TRBV5-1 and TRBJ2-7, with 11 bases lining up with TRBD2. V shed 4 bases, J shed 4 bases, and the junction held 4 bases outside the gene matches. The CDR3 loop spans 14 amino acids. Germline CDR1 SGHRS, CDR2 YFSETQ. The DNA of the CDR3 is TGCGCCAGCAGCACGGGACTAGCGGAGTACGAGCAGTACTTC. Its translation is CASSTGLAEYEQYF.

The chain is built from TRBV4-1 and TRBJ2-1; 9 bases match TRBD2. Germline CDR1 is MGHRA and CDR2 is YSYEKL. The V segment lost 1 base and the J segment 7 bases; nucleotides outside the gene matches: 11. The CDR3 spans 17 residues. CDR3 protein: CASSQGRRGRAGNEQFF. The CDR3 bases are TGCGCCAGCAGCCAAGGAAGACGCGGGAGGGCCGGGAATGAGCAGTTCTTC.

The rearrangement uses TRBV5-1 and TRBJ2-1; 8 bases fit TRBD2. V trimming: 0 bases; J trimming: 13 bases; junction bases outside the gene matches: 9. The CDR3 is 14 amino acids. Per germline, CDR1 SGHRS and CDR2 YFSETQ. CDR3 sequence (DNA): TGCGCCAGCAGCTTGGAGGGACTAGAGGCCCCCCAGTTCTTC. Residues: CASSLEGLEAPQFF.

The gene calls are TRBV19 and TRBJ1-2; TRBD1 is a possible D gene (5 bases). Germline V gene sequence: CDR1 LNHDA, CDR2 SQIVND (reference sequence). Trimming pared 2 bases from V and 1 base from J, leaving 8 bases between. This CDR3 contains 14 residues. CDR3 nucleotides: TGTGCCAGTAGTATAATGCAGGGTAACTATGGCTACACCTTC. Protein sequence: CASSIMQGNYGYTF. The full variable domain, its missing parts supplied by reference TRBV19 and TRBJ1-2, is DGGITQSPKYLFRKEGQNVTLSCEQNLNHDAMYWYRQDPGQGLRLIYYSQIVNDFQKGDIAEGYSVSREKKESFPLTVTSAQKNPTAFYLCASSIMQGNYGYTFGSGTRLTVV.

The chain has TRBV11-2 and TRBJ2-7; D perhaps matches TRBD2 (5 bases). V was clipped by 4 bases and J by 2 bases, with 9 bases between them. This CDR3 comprises 13 residues. Per the germline V gene, CDR1 is SGHAT and CDR2 is FQNNGV. CDR3: CASSSLGAYEQYF. Written as DNA, the CDR3 is TGTGCCAGCAGCTCCCTCGGGGCCTACGAGCAGTACTTC. The full variable domain, with the rest looked up from reference TRBV11-2 and TRBJ2-7, is EAGVAQSPRYKIIEKRQSVAFWCNPISGHATLYWYQQILGQGPKLLIQFQNNGVVDDSQLPKDRFSAERLKGVDSTLKIQPAKLEDSAVYLCASSSLGAYEQYFGPGTRLTVT.

The rearrangement uses TRBV6-1 and TRBJ2-7, with 7 bases fitting TRBD2. The germline V gene encodes CDR1 MNHNS and CDR2 SASEGT. Losses at the gene ends were 6 bases for V and 5 bases for J; bases not matched to a gene: 10. The CDR3 is 14 amino acids. The CDR3 here is CASSPGLIFNEQYF. The CDR3 DNA reads TGTGCCAGCAGCCCGGGACTAATTTTCAACGAGCAGTACTTC.